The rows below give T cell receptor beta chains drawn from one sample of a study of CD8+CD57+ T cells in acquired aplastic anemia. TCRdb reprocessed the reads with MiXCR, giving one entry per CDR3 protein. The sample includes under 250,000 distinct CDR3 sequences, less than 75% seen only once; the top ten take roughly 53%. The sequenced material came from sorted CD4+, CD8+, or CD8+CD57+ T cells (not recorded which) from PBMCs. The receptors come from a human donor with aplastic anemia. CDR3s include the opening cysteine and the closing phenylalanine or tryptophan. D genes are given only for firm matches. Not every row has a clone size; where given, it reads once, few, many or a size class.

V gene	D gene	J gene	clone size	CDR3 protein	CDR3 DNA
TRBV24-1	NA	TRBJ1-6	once	CATSDLDITHNSPLHF	TGTGCCACCAGTGACCTTGACATAACTCATAATTCACCCCTCCACTTT
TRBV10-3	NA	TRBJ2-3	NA	CAITKTPGDFRTDTQYF	TGTGCCATCACCAAAACTCCTGGGGACTTCCGCACAGATACGCAGTATTTT
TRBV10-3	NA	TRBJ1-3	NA	CAISDTAGRYRDTIYF	TGTGCCATCAGTGACACTGCAGGGAGGTATAGAGACACCATATATTTT
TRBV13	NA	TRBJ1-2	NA	CASSLKLGGNYGYTF	TGTGCCAGCAGCTTAAAGTTGGGGGGGAACTATGGCTACACCTTC
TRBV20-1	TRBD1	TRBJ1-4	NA	CSVEQGGVNEKLFF	TGCAGTGTAGAGCAAGGGGGCGTTAATGAAAAACTGTTTTTT
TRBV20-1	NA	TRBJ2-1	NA	CSARVPYNEQFF	TGCAGTGCTAGAGTACCCTACAATGAGCAGTTCTTC
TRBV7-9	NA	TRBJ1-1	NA	CASSLGFMNTEAFF	TGTGCCAGCAGCTTAGGGTTTATGAACACTGAAGCTTTCTTT
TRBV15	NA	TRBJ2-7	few	CATSSKPWGTGAYEQYF	TGTGCCACCAGCTCCAAACCCTGGGGGACCGGTGCCTACGAGCAGTACTTC
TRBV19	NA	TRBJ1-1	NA	CASRLGVGGGKNTEAFF	TGTGCCAGCCGGTTGGGTGTGGGAGGGGGGAAGAACACTGAAGCTTTCTTT
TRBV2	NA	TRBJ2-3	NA	CASREWPDTQYF	TGTGCCAGCAGAGAGTGGCCAGATACGCAGTATTTT
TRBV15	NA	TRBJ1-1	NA	CATSNPNTEAFF	TGTGCCACCAGCAATCCGAACACTGAAGCTTTCTTT
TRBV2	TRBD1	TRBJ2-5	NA	CASTRQGETQYF	TGTGCCAGCACAAGACAGGGAGAGACCCAGTACTTC
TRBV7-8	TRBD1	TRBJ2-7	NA	CASSPHRGRDEQYF	TGTGCCAGCAGCCCGCACAGGGGTAGGGACGAGCAGTACTTC
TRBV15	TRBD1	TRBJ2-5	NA	CASSDRGTPRETQYF	TGTGCCAGCAGCGACAGGGGGACCCCCCGGGAGACCCAGTACTTC
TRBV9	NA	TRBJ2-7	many	CASSATGDEQYF	TGTGCCAGCAGCGCCACGGGGGACGAGCAGTACTTC
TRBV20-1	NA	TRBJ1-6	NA	CSASRGDNSPLHF	TGCAGTGCTAGTCGGGGAGATAATTCACCCCTCCACTTT
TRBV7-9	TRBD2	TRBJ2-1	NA	CASSLVAGGENEQFF	TGTGCCAGCAGCTTAGTTGCGGGAGGGGAGAATGAGCAGTTCTTC
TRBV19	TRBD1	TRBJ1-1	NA	CASRLRDRGELEAFF	TGTGCCAGTAGGCTCCGGGACAGGGGGGAATTAGAAGCTTTCTTT
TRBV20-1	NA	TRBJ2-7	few	CSARATTVRYEQYF	TGCAGTGCTAGAGCTACTACCGTCAGGTACGAGCAGTACTTC
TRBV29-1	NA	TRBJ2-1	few	CSVVGRANEQFF	TGCAGCGTTGTTGGCAGGGCCAATGAGCAGTTCTTC
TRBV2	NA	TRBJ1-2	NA	CASTRAYGYTF	TGTGCCAGCACCCGTGCTTATGGCTACACCTTC
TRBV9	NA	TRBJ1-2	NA	CASSLSGSGYTF	TGTGCCAGCAGTTTATCTGGGAGTGGCTACACCTTC